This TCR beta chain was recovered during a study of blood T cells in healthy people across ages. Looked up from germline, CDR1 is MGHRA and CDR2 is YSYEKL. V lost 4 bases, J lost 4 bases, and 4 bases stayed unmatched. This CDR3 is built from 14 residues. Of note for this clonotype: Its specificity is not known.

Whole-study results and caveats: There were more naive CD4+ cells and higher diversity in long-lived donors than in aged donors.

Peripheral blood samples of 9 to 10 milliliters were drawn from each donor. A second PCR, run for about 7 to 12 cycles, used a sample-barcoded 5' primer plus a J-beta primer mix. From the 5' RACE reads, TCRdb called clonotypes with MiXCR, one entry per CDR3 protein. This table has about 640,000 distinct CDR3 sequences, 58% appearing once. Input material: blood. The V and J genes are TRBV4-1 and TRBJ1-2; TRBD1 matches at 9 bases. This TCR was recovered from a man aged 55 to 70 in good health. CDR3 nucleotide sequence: TGCGCCAGCAGCCTCGGGACAGGGATCTATGGCTACACCTTC. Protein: CASSLGTGIYGYTF.